What follows are 18 T cell receptor beta chains derived from one specimen sequenced in a study of shared clonotypes between healthy human individuals (dated by TCRdb to 2018 to 2020). Libraries were made using the immunoSEQ multiplex PCR assay. TCRdb re-hosts the immuneACCESS table, in-frame sequences only. Its copies lack some clones; in the studies checked, an unresolved V gene accounts for under half of them, and the cause for the rest is not known. A total of 2 million to 2.5 million clones appear in this sample, 85% to 95% of them only once. The ten largest clonotypes hold about 0.36% of the sample. The sample consisted of naive CD4+ T cells from PBMCs. Per the publication, the cell subset or site label means: CD45RA+ positively selected. The source of these receptors is a man aged 18 to 29 in good health. Some clones in this sample may be carry-over from other donors' samples.

The CDR3 sequence is CASSSPPGGETQYF. DNA for the CDR3: TGTGCCAGCAGTTCCCCGCCTGGGGGAGAGACCCAGTACTTC. The chain couples TRBV27 to TRBJ2-5, with D possibly being TRBD1 or TRBD2 (5 bases each). Germline loops: CDR1 MNHEY, CDR2 SMNVEV (reference sequence). V was shortened by 4 bases and J by 4 bases, with 13 bases between the two germline ends. The length of the CDR3 is 14 residues.

V is TRBV7-2 and J is TRBJ2-5; 7 bases are a match to TRBD1. The CDR3 runs 17 residues. V shed 0 bases, J shed 4 bases, and the junction held 11 bases outside the gene matches. Germline V gives CDR1 SGHTA, CDR2 FQGNSA. Here the CDR3 reads CASSLARDSRGGETQYF. The CDR3 DNA is TGTGCCAGCAGCTTAGCCCGGGACAGTCGAGGGGGAGAGACCCAGTACTTC.

The chain carries TRBV2 and TRBJ2-1, with D perhaps TRBD1 or TRBD2 (6 bases each). V lost 8 bases and J lost 2, with 16 bases in between. CDR3 length: 15 residues. CDR1 SNHLY and CDR2 FYNNEI come from the germline V gene. The CDR3 region is CASGAEGGPYNEQFF. In DNA, the CDR3 is TGTGCCAGCGGGGCGGAGGGGGGCCCCTACAATGAGCAGTTCTTC.

A remark on this clone: Other DNA sequences in the sample encode the same CDR3. The V gene is TRBV6-6, the J gene TRBJ1-5, with a tentative D call TRBD1 (5 bases). With 2 bases removed from V and 7 bases from J, the gap between germline ends came to 9 bases. Germline V gene data show CDR1 as MNHNY and CDR2 as SVGAGI (reference sequence). This CDR3 contains 13 residues. As DNA, the CDR3 is TGTGCCAGCAGTTACGTGGGGGACCAGCCCCAGCATTTT. Protein product: CASSYVGDQPQHF.

The V gene is TRBV5-1, the J gene TRBJ2-5, with D perhaps TRBD2 (6 bases). The CDR3 consists of 13 residues. Germline CDR1 reads SGHRS; CDR2 reads YFSETQ. Trimming stripped 3 bases from V and 4 bases from J, with 10 bases between. CDR3 in DNA: TGCGCCAGCAGCTGGGGGGTGGGAGAGACCCAGTACTTC. As protein: CASSWGVGETQYF.

The chain recombines TRBV6-5 with TRBJ1-1; no clear D gene. The V end lost 0 bases, the J end lost 10 bases, and 12 bases lay between the germline ends. Germline loops: CDR1 MNHEY, CDR2 SVGAGI. This CDR3 spans 13 amino acids. Here the CDR3 DNA reads TGTGCCAGCAGTTACTCCGCAGGTTGGGGAGCTTTCTTT. Encoded protein: CASSYSAGWGAFF.

This chain joins TRBV6-6 and TRBJ1-2; possible D gene TRBD1, 5 bases. V was shortened by 2 bases and J by 3 bases, with 16 bases between the two germline ends. The CDR3 is 16 amino acids. Germline V gene lookup returns CDR1 MNHNY and CDR2 SVGAGI (reference sequence). This CDR3 is CASSYPTPGGDYGYTF. The CDR3 coding sequence is TGTGCCAGCAGTTACCCCACCCCCGGGGGAGACTATGGCTACACCTTC.

V is TRBV5-8 and J is TRBJ2-1, with TRBD1 matching 10 bases. Germline lookup yields CDR1 SGHTS and CDR2 YDEGEE. CDR3 length: 15 residues. J lost 4 bases, V lost 1 base, and 2 bases had no gene match. The CDR3 sequence: CASSLKGQGYNEQFF. The DNA for the CDR3 is TGTGCCAGCAGCTTGAAGGGACAGGGGTACAATGAGCAGTTCTTC.

The chain links TRBV6-5 to TRBJ1-2; no clear D gene. Trimming pared 6 bases from V and 4 bases from J, leaving 15 bases between. The CDR3 totals 14 residues. Per the germline V gene, CDR1 is MNHEY and CDR2 is SVGAGI. DNA for the CDR3: TGTGCCAGCAGACTTTCAGGCAAGACCTATGGCTACACCTTC. Translation gives CASRLSGKTYGYTF.

Comment on this clone: Within the sample, other DNA sequences also encode this same CDR3. The rearrangement joins TRBV7-3 to TRBJ2-1; 11 nucleotides agree with TRBD2. This CDR3 has 16 amino acids. V trimming: 5 bases; J trimming: 3 bases; junction bases outside the gene matches: 6. Germline V gene data show CDR1 as SGHTA and CDR2 as FQGTGA. CDR3 sequence: CASSPRLAGSYNEQFF. For the CDR3, the DNA is TGTGCCAGCAGCCCAAGACTAGCGGGAAGCTACAATGAGCAGTTCTTC.

This sequence joins TRBV9 and TRBJ2-3; a weak D match, TRBD2 (6 bases). Germline V CDR1 and CDR2: SGDLS, YYNGEE. V was clipped by 3 bases and J by 3 bases, with 11 bases between them. CDR3 length: 14 amino acids. CDR3 region: CASSGRDRTDTQYF. The CDR3 DNA is TGTGCCAGCAGCGGGAGGGATCGAACAGATACGCAGTATTTT.

CDR3 nucleotide sequence: TGTGCCAGCAGCCCCCAGCATCTAAGGACTGAAGCTTTCTTT. Its protein product is CASSPQHLRTEAFF. This chain links TRBV27 with TRBJ1-1; D is unresolved. In germline, CDR1 is MNHEY, CDR2 SMNVEV (reference sequence). V gave up 6 bases and J gave up 5 bases, with 16 bases separating them. This CDR3 spans 14 amino acids.

In its sample, this clone was seen once. The junction does not match germline at one end; this may be a read error. The chain joins TRBV5-1 to TRBJ2-1; a possible D gene is TRBD1 (6 bases). The CDR3 loop spans 13 amino acids. The V gene's germline CDR1 is SGHRS and CDR2 YFSETQ. This chain's CDR3 is CASSGDQGLRGIF. CDR3 nucleotide sequence: TGCGCCAGCAGCGGGGATCAAGGGCTAAGGGGGATCTTC.

The rearrangement joins TRBV29-1 to TRBJ1-2; TRBD1 agrees at 8 bases. Germline values: CDR1 SQVTM, CDR2 ANQGSEA. The CDR3 length is 15 residues. The J segment lost 3 bases and the V segment lost 6 bases, leaving 12 bases of the junction unmatched. As DNA, the CDR3 is TGCAGCGTCGTCATAGCAGGGGGCGCCGACTATGGCTACACCTTC. Translated: CSVVIAGGADYGYTF.

As for this clone: One end of the junction varies from germline; a read error may be responsible. The rearrangement joins TRBV5-1 to TRBJ2-1; no reliable D call. This CDR3 has 12 amino acids. Germline V gene data show CDR1 as SGHRS and CDR2 as YFSETQ. The CDR3 DNA sequence: TGCGCCAGCACCCAGACCTATAATGAGCAGTTCTTC. Protein: CASTQTYNEQFF. Full variable domain (remainder filled in from reference TRBV5-1 and TRBJ2-1): KAGVTQTPRYLIKTRGQQVTLSCSPISGHRSVSWYQQTPGQGLQFLFEYFSETQRNKGNFPGRFSGRQFSNSRSEMNVSTLELGDSALYLCASTQTYNEQFFGPGTRLTVL.

This rearrangement joins TRBV4-3 to TRBJ2-2; D is unclear. Germline V lookup: CDR1 LGHNA, CDR2 YSLEER. The CDR3 extends over 14 amino acids. The V end was cut by 1 base, the J end by 1 base, with 4 bases between. In nucleotides, the CDR3 is TGCGCCAGCAGCCAAGGCCAGAACACCGGGGAGCTGTTTTTT. It encodes CASSQGQNTGELFF.

The chain combines TRBV10-3 with TRBJ2-3; possible D gene TRBD2, 6 bases. The V and J ends lost 11 bases and 4 bases respectively, with 13 bases between them. The CDR3 is 12 amino acids. Germline V gene data show CDR1 as ENHRY and CDR2 as SYGVKD. CDR3 bases: TGTGCCTCGGGACTTACAGCAGATACGCAGTATTTT. Translated, it gives CASGLTADTQYF.

The V and J genes are TRBV10-3 and TRBJ2-5, with 11 positions matching TRBD1. Germline V lookup: CDR1 ENHRY, CDR2 SYGVKD. Trimming removed 4 bases from V and 6 bases from J; junction bases left unmatched: 4. There are 14 residues in the CDR3. In DNA, the CDR3 is TGTGCCATCAGTGTTGGACAGGGGGCGAAGACCCAGTACTTC. It codes for CAISVGQGAKTQYF.